The TCR beta chain described here comes from a study of beta chain features in type 1 diabetes. The wider study: Across the samples, about 110,000,000 sorted cells were examined in total.

This CDR3 has 15 amino acids. Trimming at V came to 1 base and at J to 0 bases, leaving 3 bases not matched to a gene. Per the germline V gene, CDR1 is MDHEN and CDR2 is SYDVKM. The sequenced template was cDNA made from the entire isolated RNA. The assay was immunoSEQ multiplex PCR, and TCRdb's table has in-frame clones only and misses some. The sample holds roughly 330,000 clones, roughly 13% seen once. Sorted CD4+ subsets: naive, central memory, regulatory, stem cell-like memory (CD45RO/CCR7/CD25/CD127/CD95/CD27 panel). All sorted populations exceeded 95% purity. This clone was counted between two and nine times. The antigen is unknown. Study-wide points: When Type 1 diabetes patients were examined, their TCRB CDR3s proved moderately but significantly shorter in all four CD4+ subsets.

The TCR sequence derives from a woman younger than 35 with type 1 diabetes. The chain couples TRBV28 to TRBJ2-7; 7 bases map to TRBD1. The sequenced sample consisted of naive CD4+ T cells from blood. CDR3 sequence: CASSLSGTVSYEQYF. Written as DNA, the CDR3 is TGTGCCAGCAGTTTATCCGGGACAGTCTCCTACGAGCAGTACTTC.